The 18 T cell receptor beta chains given below trace back to one sample, sequenced in a study of response to subunit inactivated influenza vaccine. MiXCR, applied by TCRdb to the RT-PCR reads, yields one record per CDR3 protein. The sample has hundreds of thousands of distinct CDR3 sequences, over 11% seen once; the top ten hold approximately 6.5%. This sample comprised PBMCs from blood, obtained roughly 15 days before vaccination. The source of these receptors is a man aged 50 to 60 who received an inactivated influenza vaccine.

Only a few counts were recorded for this clonotype. The chain combines TRBV14 with TRBJ2-7, with TRBD1 identical over 8 bases. The ends lost 2 bases at V and 4 bases at J; junction bases unmatched: 7. Germline CDR1 reads SGHDN; CDR2 reads FVKESK. CDR3 length equals 15 residues. The CDR3 is CASSQLGQGRYEQYF. In DNA form, the CDR3 reads TGTGCCAGCAGCCAACTAGGACAGGGAAGATACGAGCAGTACTTC.

There are a few counts of this clonotype. V is TRBV18 and J is TRBJ2-7, with TRBD1 matching over 9 bases. V was pared by 0 bases and J by 5 bases, with 5 bases of the junction left unmatched. This CDR3 comprises 15 residues. The germline V gene encodes CDR1 KGHSH and CDR2 LQKENI. This CDR3 is CASSPPSQGANEQYF. The CDR3 DNA reads as TGTGCCAGCTCACCACCATCACAGGGGGCCAACGAGCAGTACTTC.

This clonotype was seen repeatedly, ten times or more. This chain's CDR3 is CATTPGSGNYNEQFF. CDR3 bases: TGTGCCACCACCCCGGGTAGCGGGAACTACAATGAGCAGTTCTTC. V usage is TRBV10-3 and J usage is TRBJ2-1, with 8 bases fitting TRBD2. J lost 3 bases, V lost 10 bases, and 11 bases had no gene match. The germline V gene encodes CDR1 ENHRY and CDR2 SYGVKD. This CDR3 contains 15 residues.

The chain joins TRBV6-1 to TRBJ1-1; D not resolved. Germline V lookup: CDR1 MNHNS, CDR2 SASEGT. With 3 bases removed from V and 1 base from J, the gap between germline ends came to 9 bases. The CDR3 loop spans 14 amino acids. This CDR3 reads CASSDNNRNTEAFF. The CDR3 DNA reads as TGTGCCAGCAGTGACAACAACAGGAACACTGAAGCTTTCTTT.

In this sample, this clonotype turned up many times. The chain recombines TRBV7-2 with TRBJ2-1, with 7 bases identical to TRBD2. The CDR3 totals 14 residues. Germline trimming cut 1 base from V and 8 bases from J; bases unmatched to any gene: 5. In germline, CDR1 is SGHTA, CDR2 FQGNSA. The chain's CDR3 is CASSLVTSNYEQFF. The CDR3 nucleotides read TGTGCCAGCAGCTTAGTGACTAGCAATTATGAGCAGTTCTTC.

This clonotype was observed a handful of times. This chain uses TRBV6-1 with TRBJ2-3; D remains unclear. CDR1 is MNHNS and CDR2 is SASEGT in the germline V gene. Trimming removed 6 bases at V and 0 bases at J, with 19 bases between. The CDR3 sequence is 17 residues long. CDR3 bases: TGTGCCAGCAGCCGAATTAGAGCTGTCACGAGCACAGATACGCAGTATTTT. Protein sequence: CASSRIRAVTSTDTQYF.

This clonotype was observed at least ten times. The chain is built from TRBV11-1 and TRBJ2-3, with D unclear. Germline V lookup: CDR1 SGHAT, CDR2 FQDESV (reference sequence). The length of the CDR3 is 15 residues. V was shortened by 1 base and J by 3 bases, with 11 bases between the two germline ends. CDR3 loop: CASSLDVGLTDTQYF. The CDR3 nucleotides are TGTGCCAGCAGCTTAGATGTCGGGTTGACAGATACGCAGTATTTT.

Here the CDR3 reads CSVGVGGQANYGYTF. The CDR3 DNA reads TGCAGCGTTGGAGTGGGGGGACAGGCCAACTATGGCTACACCTTC. V usage is TRBV29-1 and J usage is TRBJ1-2, with 8 positions matching TRBD1. Trimming cost V 4 bases and J 2 bases; bases outside gene matches: 9. The CDR3 extends over 15 amino acids. Germline V gene sequence: CDR1 SQVTM, CDR2 ANQGSEA.

Ten or more counts support this clonotype. The chain employs TRBV20-1 and TRBJ2-7; the D gene is possibly TRBD1 (6 bases). The V end lost 8 bases, the J end lost 2 bases, and 10 bases lay between the germline ends. The CDR3 sequence is 11 residues long. Germline loops: CDR1 DFQATT, CDR2 SNEGSKA (reference sequence). CDR3 bases: TGCAGTTTCGGACAGACCTACGAGCAGTACTTC. Protein: CSFGQTYEQYF.

The chain combines TRBV12-3 or TRBV12-4 with TRBJ2-3; 9 bases align to TRBD2. This CDR3 region has 15 residues. The ends lost 4 bases at V and 4 bases at J; junction bases unmatched: 6. This CDR3 is CASSSGLANADTQYF. Here the CDR3 DNA reads TGTGCCAGCAGTTCGGGACTAGCAAACGCAGATACGCAGTATTTT.

Many counts were recorded for this clonotype. The chain joins TRBV10-3 to TRBJ2-6; TRBD1 or TRBD2 may be the D gene (5 bases each). The V gene lost 6 bases and the J gene lost 1 base, with 13 bases spanning the gap. Germline V gene lookup returns CDR1 ENHRY and CDR2 SYGVKD. The CDR3 contains 16 residues. The CDR3 here is CAIRGTEVSGANVLTF. CDR3 nucleotide sequence: TGTGCCATCAGAGGGACGGAAGTGTCTGGGGCCAACGTCCTGACTTTC.

The gene calls are TRBV24-1 and TRBJ2-2, with D tentatively TRBD2 (7 bases). V was trimmed by 3 bases and J by 4 bases, leaving 14 bases between them. The CDR3 is 16 amino acids. Germline lookup yields CDR1 KGHDR and CDR2 SFDVKD. CDR3 residues: CATSDAGAGVTGELFF. The CDR3 DNA reads as TGTGCCACCAGTGATGCAGGGGCGGGAGTCACCGGGGAGCTGTTTTTT.

The chain uses TRBV28 and TRBJ2-1; maybe TRBD1 (5 bases). V lost 9 bases and J 3 bases, leaving 24 bases between the germline ends. There are 17 residues in the CDR3. Looked up from germline, CDR1 is MDHEN and CDR2 is SYDVKM. The chain's CDR3 is CASGTNRRTQSYNEQFF. The DNA of the CDR3 is TGTGCCAGTGGAACAAACCGGCGGACACAAAGCTACAATGAGCAGTTCTTC.

V usage is TRBV6-5 and J usage is TRBJ2-1; TRBD2 matches at 11 bases. J lost 7 bases, V lost 0 bases, and 5 bases had no gene match. The germline V gene has CDR1 MNHEY and CDR2 SVGAGI. CDR3 length equals 16 residues. The CDR3 here is CASSYSLAGGQNEQFF. As DNA, the CDR3 is TGTGCCAGCAGTTACTCGTTAGCGGGAGGGCAGAATGAGCAGTTCTTC.

This clonotype was counted many times. The genes are TRBV5-6 and TRBJ2-7, with D maybe TRBD1 (5 bases). CDR3 length: 14 residues. Germline V gene lookup returns CDR1 SGHDT and CDR2 YYEEEE. V was pared by 0 bases and J by 1 base, with 8 bases between. The CDR3 is CASSLGTKSYEQYF. The CDR3 DNA reads TGTGCCAGCAGCTTGGGGACAAAATCCTACGAGCAGTACTTC.

This clonotype turned up a few times. This chain joins TRBV28 and TRBJ2-5, with 7 bases matching TRBD2. The CDR3 is 16 amino acids. Germline CDR1 is MDHEN and CDR2 is SYDVKM. V was pared by 5 bases and J by 2 bases, with 11 bases of the junction left unmatched. This chain's CDR3 is CASSPGFGGGQETQYF. CDR3 DNA: TGTGCCAGCAGTCCGGGGTTTGGGGGGGGTCAAGAGACCCAGTACTTC.

This clonotype turned up a few times. The chain combines TRBV10-3 with TRBJ1-1; D may be TRBD1 (5 bases). CDR3 length: 15 amino acids. The germline CDR1 and CDR2 sequences are ENHRY and SYGVKD. V was shortened by 0 bases and J by 4 bases, with 12 bases between the two germline ends. The CDR3 coding sequence is TGTGCCATCAGTGAGTCGGGGGGACTTGGCACTGAAGCTTTCTTT. Translated, it gives CAISESGGLGTEAFF.

The CDR3 protein is CASIRGLAGNTGELFF. CDR3 sequence (DNA): TGTGCCAGCATCAGGGGACTAGCGGGAAACACCGGGGAGCTGTTTTTT. The V call is TRBV7-9, the J call TRBJ2-2, with TRBD2 matching 13 bases. After removal of 7 bases from V and 2 bases from J, the junction contained 4 bases not matched to a gene. The CDR3 extends over 16 amino acids. Per germline, CDR1 SEHNR and CDR2 FQNEAQ (reference sequence).